This T cell receptor (beta chain) was profiled in a study of T cells after posttransplantation cyclophosphamide. Assay used: immunoSEQ multiplex PCR; TCRdb lists only in-frame clones, some missing. Of more than 10,000 clones listed, over 75% are singletons. Regarding the study as a whole: TRB clonality was highly associated with recipient CMV seropositivity and reactivation. Donor CD8+ memory clones often dominated recipient blood repertoires at later times.

Germline V gene sequence: CDR1 SGHVS, CDR2 FQNEAQ. Trimming took off 5 bases at V and 7 bases at J, with 14 bases between the two ends. The length of the CDR3 is 13 residues. Points on this clone: What it binds is unknown.

Sequenced input: memory CD4+ T cells sorted from PBMCs. This chain uses TRBV7-8 with TRBJ2-5, with a weak D call TRBD1 (6 bases). The origin of this receptor is a middle-aged man in good health, CMV-negative, and a related stem cell transplant donor. The CDR3 region is CASSLGQTGTQYF. The CDR3 nucleotides are TGTGCCAGCAGCCTAGGACAGACGGGGACCCAGTACTTC.